This is a list of T cell receptor beta chains from one sample in a study of blood T cell repertoires in COVID-19. Clones were sequenced by immunoSEQ multiplex PCR, and TCRdb holds only the in-frame ones, with some missing. The sample carries 130,000 or so clones, roughly 80% recorded once. The sequencing sample was made of peripheral blood. The receptors originated from a man aged 50 or older with acute or convalescent COVID-19. Each CDR3 is given with its conserved first and last residue. The D gene is left open where the match is weak. Expanded clones get a size class; other rows say once, few or many, or leave the size out.

d_call j_call v_call clone_size cdr3_nt cdr3_aa
TRBD1 TRBJ1-5 TRBV2 - TGTGCCAGCAGTGGAGGACAGGGGATGGGGAGCAATCAGCCCCAGCATTTT CASSGGQGMGSNQPQHF
- TRBJ1-5 TRBV6-5 - TGTGCCAGCCTTGGAGACTATAGCAATCAGCCCCAGCATTTT CASLGDYSNQPQHF
- TRBJ2-3 TRBV7-8 few TGTGCCAGCAGCTCGACTAGACATGGTACGCAGTATTTT CASSSTRHGTQYF
- TRBJ1-6 TRBV6-1 - TGTGCCAGCAGTGAATCCGGGGAAAGTTCACCCCTCCACTTT CASSESGESSPLHF
- TRBJ2-3 TRBV30 - TGTGCCTGGAGTCCAGCTAATTTTGAGGCGGGGAGCACAGATACGCAGTATTTT CAWSPANFEAGSTDTQYF
- TRBJ2-3 TRBV24-1 - TGTGCCACCAGTGAGAGGGCCGGGGCAGATACGCAGTATTTT CATSERAGADTQYF
- TRBJ2-2 TRBV9 - TGTGCCAGCAGCGCCTCAGGGGCCGGGGAGCTGTTTTTT CASSASGAGELFF
- TRBJ2-2 TRBV12-2 - TGTGCAAGTCGCTCCGAGGGGGACACCGGGGAGCTGTTTTTT CASRSEGDTGELFF
- TRBJ2-3 TRBV14 - TGTGCCAGCAGCCCGAGGGGGGGGGCAGATACGCAGTATTTT CASSPRGGADTQYF
TRBD1 TRBJ1-6 TRBV6-1 - TGTGCCAGCAGTGAACAGGGGGAATTCAGAACCCTCCACTTT CASSEQGEFRTLHF
- TRBJ2-3 TRBV27 - TGTGCCAGCAGTCCGGGGAGGACGACAGATACGCAGTATTTT CASSPGRTTDTQYF
- TRBJ1-6 TRBV6-5 - TGTGCCAGCATGGGGGGAGGGGGTAGGGCACCCCTCCACTTT CASMGGGGRAPLHF
TRBD2 TRBJ2-5 TRBV7-2 - TGTGCCAGCAGCTTCCGGACTAGCGGGGGGGGGACCCAGTACTTC CASSFRTSGGGTQYF
TRBD1 TRBJ1-5 TRBV7-9 - TGTGCCAGCAGCTCAGACAGGGCCGGGGACCAGCCCCAGCATTTT CASSSDRAGDQPQHF
- TRBJ2-1 TRBV19 - TGTGCCAGTAGTCCCCTCGGAGGTAGCTCCTACAATGAGCAGTTCTTC CASSPLGGSSYNEQFF
TRBD1 TRBJ2-1 TRBV9 - TGTGCCAGCAGCGTTGGGACAGATTTATACAATGAGCAGTTCTTC CASSVGTDLYNEQFF
TRBD1 TRBJ1-2 TRBV18 few TGTGCCAGCTCACCCGACAGGGGAAATGGCTACACCTTC CASSPDRGNGYTF
TRBD2 TRBJ2-2 TRBV5-4 once TGTGCCAGCAGCTTGACTAGCGGGGGGTTCACCGGGGAGCTGTTTTTT CASSLTSGGFTGELFF
TRBD1 TRBJ2-2 TRBV11-2 - TGTGCCAGCAGCTCGCTGACAGGGGGCACCGGGGAGCTGTTTTTT CASSSLTGGTGELFF
TRBD1 TRBJ1-1 TRBV19 once TGTGCCAGTAGCCCGGAAACAGGGGGAGCTGAAGCTTTCTTT CASSPETGGAEAFF
- TRBJ1-1 TRBV2 - TGTGCCAGCAGCCCGCGCGCGGGGGGGAACACTGAAGCTTTCTTT CASSPRAGGNTEAFF
- TRBJ1-3 TRBV28 - TGTGCCAGCAGTCCTGGGGCCTTCAGGAGCGGAAACACCATATATTTT CASSPGAFRSGNTIYF
- TRBJ2-2 TRBV6-4 - TGTGCCAGCAGTGGGGCCGGAGGGTTTCGGAACACCGGGGAGCTGTTTTTT CASSGAGGFRNTGELFF
TRBD2 TRBJ2-3 TRBV5-1 few TGCGCCAGCAGCTTACGGACTAGCGGGGGTACAGATACGCAGTATTTT CASSLRTSGGTDTQYF
TRBD2 TRBJ2-1 TRBV10-2 - TGCGCCAGTGGGGGAGGGTCCCCTCTCTACAATGAGCAGTTCTTC CASGGGSPLYNEQFF
- TRBJ2-3 TRBV24-1 - TGTGCCACCAGTGGAGGGACTAGCACAGATACGCAGTATTTT CATSGGTSTDTQYF